These 15 T cell receptor beta chains were all obtained from the same sample, sequenced in a study of blood T cell repertoires in COVID-19. Sequencing used immunoSEQ multiplex PCR; TCRdb keeps in-frame clones, though not all of them. The sample lists around 180,000 clones, roughly 79% occurring once. The sample taken for sequencing was peripheral blood. The receptors here all came from a woman aged 80 or older with COVID-19, enrolled during active disease.

This sequence joins TRBV18 and TRBJ1-5; 7 bases are shared with TRBD1. Looked up from germline, CDR1 is KGHSH and CDR2 is LQKENI. Trimming removed 4 bases from V and 7 bases from J; junction bases left unmatched: 4. CDR3 length: 13 residues. CDR3 bases: TGTGCCAGCTCACGAGGGGGCGCCCAGCCCCAGCATTTT. Protein: CASSRGGAQPQHF.

The gene calls are TRBV6-6 and TRBJ1-1; tentative D call: TRBD1 (6 bases). This CDR3 spans 17 amino acids. CDR1 MNHNY and CDR2 SVGAGI come from the germline V gene (reference sequence). The ends were cut back, 5 bases at V and 1 base at J, with 20 bases in the middle. CDR3 region: CASSQVTLQGANTEAFF. The DNA for the CDR3 is TGTGCCAGCAGTCAGGTGACCTTACAGGGTGCGAACACTGAAGCTTTCTTT.

This clone has more than one count but fewer than ten. V and J are TRBV12-2 and TRBJ1-2; TRBD1 is taken as the D call from the table, unchecked against the DNA. TRBV12-2 constitutes a pseudogene. This CDR3 contains 16 residues. The CDR3 is CASRLAMAGIGYGYTF. DNA of the CDR3: TGTGCAAGTCGCTTAGCGATGGCAGGGATCGGCTATGGCTACACCTTC.

The CDR3 loop is CAWGPGGTAYEQYF. DNA for the CDR3: TGTGCCTGGGGTCCAGGGGGCACGGCCTACGAGCAGTACTTC. The V and J genes are TRBV30 and TRBJ2-7; TRBD1 aligns across 8 bases. CDR1 GTSNPN and CDR2 SVGIG come from the germline V gene (reference sequence). With 5 bases clipped from V and 2 bases from J, the junction kept 8 bases outside the gene matches. This CDR3 is built from 14 residues. Full variable domain (outside the CDR3, taken from reference TRBV30 and TRBJ2-7): SQTIHQWPATLVQPVGSPLSLECTVEGTSNPNLYWYRQAAGRGLQLLFYSVGIGQISSEVPQNLSASRPQDRQFILSSKKLLLSDSGFYLCAWGPGGTAYEQYFGPGTRLTVT.

The chain has TRBV6-6 and TRBJ2-3, with 11 bases identical to TRBD1. Looked up from germline, CDR1 is MNHNY and CDR2 is SVGAGI (reference sequence). This CDR3 is 16 amino acids long. The V segment lost 5 bases and the J segment 3 bases; nucleotides outside the gene matches: 7. CDR3 residues: CASSSQGQGGTDTQYF. The CDR3 DNA is TGTGCCAGCAGTAGCCAGGGACAGGGGGGAACAGATACGCAGTATTTT.

The genes are TRBV18 and TRBJ2-2; tentatively, D is TRBD1 (5 bases). The CDR3 has 18 amino acids. Between the trimmed V and J ends, which lost 4 bases and 5 bases, there was a span of 23 bases. The germline CDR1 and CDR2 sequences are KGHSH and LQKENI. CDR3 region: CASSRTPPGDPGTGELFF. The CDR3 DNA is TGTGCCAGCTCACGAACTCCCCCTGGAGACCCAGGGACCGGGGAGCTGTTTTTT.

The chain recombines TRBV5-5 with TRBJ1-1; D call uncertain. Trimming cost V 6 bases and J 3 bases, with 21 bases left between them. Germline V lookup: CDR1 SGHKS, CDR2 YYEKEE (reference sequence). This CDR3 spans 16 amino acids. CDR3 nucleotides: TGTGCCAGCACCCTTTCCCAATCACGAGGGTACACTGAAGCTTTCTTT. Its protein is CASTLSQSRGYTEAFF.

This clone occurred a few times. The genes are TRBV7-6 and TRBJ2-1; 8 nucleotides agree with TRBD2. The CDR3 runs 16 residues. Germline trimming cut 1 base from V and 3 bases from J; bases unmatched to any gene: 5. Germline V lookup: CDR1 SGHVS, CDR2 FNYEAQ. The CDR3 nucleotides are TGTGCCAGCAGCTTAGACGCTGCGGGAGGCTACAATGAGCAGTTCTTC. Translated, it gives CASSLDAAGGYNEQFF. The full variable domain, its missing parts supplied by reference TRBV7-6 and TRBJ2-1, is GAGVSQSPRYKVTKRGQDVALRCDPISGHVSLYWYRQALGQGPEFLTYFNYEAQQDKSGLPNDRFSAERPEGSISTLTIQRTEQRDSAMYRCASSLDAAGGYNEQFFGPGTRLTVL.

This rearrangement joins TRBV10-3 to TRBJ1-2, with D perhaps matching TRBD1 (6 bases). Germline-derived CDR1 and CDR2 are ENHRY and SYGVKD. The CDR3 consists of 12 residues. V shed 6 bases and J shed 8 bases, with 13 bases lying between them. CDR3 bases: TGTGCCATCAGAGAGGACAGACGGGGCTACACCTTC. Translated: CAIREDRRGYTF.

Notes on this clone: Compared with germline, one end of the junction differs, possibly owing to a read error. The sample carries other DNA sequences with the same CDR3. The rearrangement uses TRBV18 and TRBJ1-2, with 8 bases identical to TRBD1. Per germline, CDR1 KGHSH and CDR2 LQKENI. The length of the CDR3 is 15 residues. The CDR3 region is CASSPGTGGIVGYTF. CDR3 DNA: TGTGCCAGTTCACCAGGGACAGGCGGTATTGTAGGCTACACCTTC.

The chain carries TRBV27 and TRBJ1-5, with D perhaps TRBD1 (6 bases). The germline gives CDR1 MNHEY, CDR2 SMNVEV (reference sequence). The CDR3 spans 15 residues. V lost 5 bases to trimming and J lost 0 bases, with 11 bases between them. CDR3 DNA sequence: TGTGCCAGCAGTCTCGGGACACTTAGCAATCAGCCCCAGCATTTT. Translation: CASSLGTLSNQPQHF.

A few counts support this clone. The chain combines TRBV7-2 with TRBJ1-5; 8 bases are a match to TRBD1. V lost 2 bases and J lost 7; bases outside the gene matches: 7. The CDR3 has 15 residues. CDR1 and CDR2 from the germline V gene are SGHTA and FQGNSA. As DNA, the CDR3 is TGTGCCAGCAGCTTAAGTAAGACAGGGGCGCAGCCCCAGCATTTT. As protein: CASSLSKTGAQPQHF.

This chain links TRBV18 with TRBJ2-1; 9 bases fit TRBD2. This CDR3 contains 18 residues. The V segment lost 4 bases and the J segment 5 bases; nucleotides outside the gene matches: 15. The germline V gene has CDR1 KGHSH and CDR2 LQKENI. DNA for the CDR3: TGTGCCAGCTCACGTCCCCAAGCGGGAGGTCGCAGCGACAATGAGCAGTTCTTC. Protein: CASSRPQAGGRSDNEQFF.

The gene calls are TRBV4-1 and TRBJ2-3; D ambiguous. The CDR3 extends over 14 amino acids. The germline CDR1 and CDR2 sequences are MGHRA and YSYEKL. The V end lost 5 bases, the J end lost 5 bases, and 14 bases lay between the germline ends. The CDR3 spells CASSIPPARDTQYF. DNA of the CDR3: TGCGCCAGCAGCATACCCCCCGCCAGAGATACGCAGTATTTT.

This rearrangement joins TRBV5-1 to TRBJ1-2; no firm D call. Germline CDR1 SGHRS, CDR2 YFSETQ. This CDR3 contains 12 residues. Deletions cut 4 bases from V and 7 bases from J, with 11 bases between. CDR3 loop: CASSPGVGGYTF. The DNA for the CDR3 is TGCGCCAGCAGCCCGGGTGTGGGTGGCTACACCTTC.